This T cell receptor (beta chain) was documented in a study of regulatory T cells in long-lasting Graves disease. iRepertoire HTBI primers and Arm-PCR of CDR3 regions built TCR beta libraries. MiXCR, run by TCRdb on the multiplex PCR reads, gives a single entry per CDR3 protein. There are about 530,000 distinct CDR3 sequences in the sample; 16% occur only once, and 25% lies in the top ten. Time point in this sample: newly diagnosed GD, antithyroid drugs for less than 3 months. Following extraction of RNA from PBMCs, that RNA was used to make the TCR library. V gave up 3 bases and J gave up 11 bases; unmatched junction bases: 11. The CDR3 is 16 amino acids. Germline CDR1 MDHEN, CDR2 SYDVKM. Separately, the same data were catalogued under a study of T cells in Graves' hyperthyroidism and ophthalmopathy. That paper states: Lactation, pregnancy, other autoimmune disease or uncontrolled infection led to exclusion of patients. First-round RT-PCR with HTBI primers amplified the TCR CDR3 region.

The rearrangement uses TRBV28 and TRBJ1-4, with TRBD1 matching 11 bases. The TCR sequence derives from a woman aged 40-65 years with Graves disease. Sequences were derived from peripheral blood mononuclear cells (PBMCs), sampled at new diagnosis, from a patient treated with antithyroid drugs. CDR3 loop: CASSFGDRGWNLKLFF. In nucleotides, the CDR3 is TGTGCCAGCAGTTTTGGGGACAGGGGGTGGAACCTTAAACTGTTTTTT.